The next 18 T cell receptor beta chains were all read from a single sample in a study of cytomegalovirus exposure and HLA in healthy donors. The method was immunoSEQ multiplex PCR; TCRdb's version includes in-frame clones alone and lacks a portion of them. The sample comprises 200,000 or so clones, more than 75% of which are singletons, and roughly 7% rests with the top ten. Sequencing input: PBMCs. Receptors were obtained from a man younger than 30 in good health and CMV-seropositive.

The chain joins TRBV6-5 to TRBJ2-7; 11 positions match TRBD1. The CDR3 contains 15 residues. V shed 10 bases and J 4 bases; nucleotides not matched to a gene: 12. CDR1 is MNHEY, CDR2 SVGAGI, per germline. CDR3 sequence: CATRPGTGGGYEQYF. CDR3 nucleotide sequence: TGTGCCACCCGACCGGGGACAGGGGGGGGGTACGAGCAGTACTTC.

The chain is built from TRBV29-1 and TRBJ2-7, with D perhaps matching TRBD1 (5 bases). There are 12 residues in the CDR3. The germline V gene has CDR1 SQVTM and CDR2 ANQGSEA. The ends were cut back, 3 bases at V and 7 bases at J, with 13 bases in the middle. The CDR3 region has the DNA TGCAGCGTTGATGACTCAGGGTTTGAGCAGTACTTC. Its translation: CSVDDSGFEQYF.

This clone was recorded once. The V and J genes are TRBV7-9 and TRBJ2-1; 9 bases match TRBD2. Germline loops: CDR1 SEHNR, CDR2 FQNEAQ (reference sequence). The CDR3 runs to 17 residues. The ends lost 1 base at V and 6 bases at J; junction bases unmatched: 10. The CDR3 sequence: CASSLVVGTSRINEQFF. The CDR3 DNA reads as TGTGCCAGCAGCTTAGTAGTGGGGACTAGCAGAATCAATGAGCAGTTCTTC.

This chain uses TRBV19 with TRBJ1-5; TRBD1 agrees at 7 bases. The length of the CDR3 is 14 residues. Looked up from germline, CDR1 is LNHDA and CDR2 is SQIVND (reference sequence). J was trimmed by 0 bases and V by 10 bases; bases with no gene match: 6. CDR3 coding DNA: TGTGCCACCGCCGACAGGGCTAGCAATCAGCCCCAGCATTTT. This gives the protein CATADRASNQPQHF.

This clone was found once. V and J are TRBV5-1 and TRBJ1-4, with D tentatively TRBD1 (5 bases). This CDR3 contains 15 residues. CDR1 and CDR2 from the germline V gene are SGHRS and YFSETQ. The ends were cut back, 2 bases at V and 5 bases at J, with 13 bases in the middle. Here the CDR3 DNA reads TGCGCCAGCAGCTTCCAGGGTGGACGGAATGAAAAACTGTTTTTT. Translating it yields CASSFQGGRNEKLFF.

This sequence joins TRBV27 and TRBJ2-1, with 10 positions matching TRBD1. The CDR3 covers 14 residues. The junction had 3 bases not matched to a gene; V was cut back by 3 bases and J by 7 bases. The germline V gene has CDR1 MNHEY and CDR2 SMNVEV (reference sequence). The CDR3 DNA follows: TGTGCCAGCAGTTTTGGGACAGGGGAGAATGAGCAGTTCTTC. This translates into CASSFGTGENEQFF.

The J gene is TRBJ2-7, the V gene TRBV7-8; maybe TRBD1 (6 bases). The CDR3 consists of 16 residues. The V and J ends lost 0 bases and 9 bases respectively, with 21 bases between them. The germline V gene encodes CDR1 SGHVS and CDR2 FQNEAQ. The CDR3 region is CASSLAGALYGVGQYF. The CDR3 region has the DNA TGTGCCAGCAGCTTAGCGGGGGCCCTGTACGGGGTCGGGCAGTACTTC.

The chain links TRBV6-1 to TRBJ1-1; TRBD1 matches at 8 bases. Unmatched junction bases numbered 4, after V lost 6 bases and J lost 4 bases. The CDR3 covers 13 residues. CDR1 is MNHNS and CDR2 is SASEGT in the germline V gene. DNA of the CDR3: TGTGCCAGCAGGATAACAGGGGGCACTGAAGCTTTCTTT. Protein sequence: CASRITGGTEAFF.

The chain recombines TRBV9 with TRBJ2-7; 8 bases agree with TRBD1. The trim removed 1 base at V and 6 bases at J, leaving 6 bases unmatched. The CDR3 totals 14 residues. Germline CDR1 is SGDLS and CDR2 is YYNGEE. Here the CDR3 reads CASSVMDRAGEQYF. The CDR3 DNA reads TGTGCCAGCAGCGTAATGGACAGGGCAGGCGAGCAGTACTTC.

V is TRBV7-9 and J is TRBJ1-3; 12 bases match TRBD1. Germline values: CDR1 SEHNR, CDR2 FQNEAQ (reference sequence). V trimming: 4 bases; J trimming: 0 bases; junction bases outside the gene matches: 7. This CDR3 has 18 amino acids. CDR3 loop: CASSSGTGGAISGNTIYF. The CDR3 coding sequence is TGTGCCAGCAGCTCCGGGACAGGGGGCGCGATCTCTGGAAACACCATATATTTT.

The chain joins TRBV2 to TRBJ1-4; 8 positions agree with TRBD1. The CDR3 is 18 amino acids. The J segment lost 7 bases and the V segment lost 2 bases, leaving 15 bases of the junction unmatched. The germline V gene has CDR1 SNHLY and CDR2 FYNNEI. The CDR3 region is CASSERGRGQWYSEKLFF. For the CDR3, the DNA is TGTGCCAGCAGTGAACGCGGCAGGGGGCAGTGGTATAGTGAAAAACTGTTTTTT.

The V call is TRBV18, the J call TRBJ2-1, with 10 bases that match TRBD1. V lost 4 bases, J lost 8 bases, and 8 bases stayed unmatched. Germline CDR1 and CDR2: KGHSH and LQKENI. The CDR3 is made up of 15 amino acids. The CDR3 coding sequence is TGTGCCAGCTCACAGGGGACAGGGGCGGGGCATGAGCAGTTCTTC. Protein product: CASSQGTGAGHEQFF.

V and J are TRBV29-1 and TRBJ1-2, with 7 bases lining up with TRBD1. CDR1 is SQVTM, CDR2 ANQGSEA, per germline. Trimming at V came to 6 bases and at J to 2 bases, leaving 3 bases not matched to a gene. The CDR3 contains 12 residues. The CDR3 bases are TGCAGCGTCGGGACAGCGAACTATGGCTACACCTTC. Protein product: CSVGTANYGYTF.

This rearrangement joins TRBV5-6 to TRBJ2-7; the D is unclear. Trimming left V 5 bases short and J 3 bases short, with 9 bases between. In germline, CDR1 is SGHDT, CDR2 YYEEEE. This CDR3 comprises 12 residues. The CDR3 loop reads CASSSLLYEQYF. The CDR3 DNA reads TGTGCCAGCAGTAGCCTTCTCTACGAGCAGTACTTC.

The chain combines TRBV2 with TRBJ2-3, with D tentatively TRBD1 (5 bases). The V end lost 5 bases, the J end lost 0 bases, and 12 bases lay between the germline ends. Germline V gene sequence: CDR1 SNHLY, CDR2 FYNNEI. This CDR3 comprises 15 residues. Written as DNA, the CDR3 is TGTGCCAGCAGTATGACAGAGACTAGCACAGATACGCAGTATTTT. Residues: CASSMTETSTDTQYF.

The chain has TRBV4-1 and TRBJ1-4, with a possible D match to TRBD1 (5 bases). Trimming removed 5 bases from V and 1 base from J, with 11 bases in between. Germline lookup yields CDR1 MGHRA and CDR2 YSYEKL. The length of the CDR3 is 15 residues. CDR3 residues: CASSAAGVTNEKLFF. The CDR3 nucleotides are TGCGCCAGCAGCGCAGCGGGGGTAACTAATGAAAAACTGTTTTTT.

On this clone itself: Other DNA variants within this sample encode the same CDR3. The chain combines TRBV15 with TRBJ1-1; no clear D gene. This CDR3 contains 13 residues. V was shortened by 3 bases and J by 1 base, with 6 bases between the two germline ends. The V gene's germline CDR1 is LNHNV and CDR2 YYDKDF (reference sequence). DNA for the CDR3: TGTGCCACCAGCAGGGGAGGGAACACTGAAGCTTTCTTT. Residues: CATSRGGNTEAFF.

The chain has TRBV6-5 and TRBJ2-5; 7 bases are shared with TRBD2. Germline trimming cut 5 bases from V and 7 bases from J; bases unmatched to any gene: 7. Germline loops: CDR1 MNHEY, CDR2 SVGAGI. The CDR3 is made up of 13 amino acids. The CDR3 protein is CASSRAGVGTQYF. CDR3 sequence (DNA): TGTGCCAGCAGTCGCGCGGGAGTGGGGACCCAGTACTTC.